This T cell receptor (beta chain) comes out of a study of blood T cell repertoires in COVID-19. Across the whole study: Acute and convalescent COVID-19 samples came from the United States, Italy and Spain. From T cells, B-cell-depleted T cells, or PBMCs came the material, which was cDNA or gDNA.

The V gene end was trimmed by 6 bases and the J gene end by 5 bases; junction bases not matched to a gene: 5. Germline lookup yields CDR1 MRHNA and CDR2 SNTAGT. The CDR3 totals 14 residues. Those enrolled in Seattle joined during active infection and were followed longitudinally afterward. Authors' processing steps: Estimation of nucleated cell counts relied on the amplification of reference gene primers. This table comes from immunoSEQ multiplex PCR, and its TCRdb copy is limited to in-frame clones, with some not included. Clonal size and the V and J genes are those of that table, whereas D and trimming came from the DNA. Altogether over 150,000 clones are present, more than 85% being singletons, with the ten largest covering roughly 0.57%.

The chain is built from TRBV6-4 and TRBJ2-2; 8 bases fit TRBD1. Input material: peripheral blood. This receptor was taken from a man aged 60 to 69 with COVID-19, enrolled during active disease. The CDR3 loop reads CASSRTGGTGELFF. In nucleotides, the CDR3 is TGTGCCAGCAGCCGAACAGGGGGGACCGGGGAGCTGTTTTTT.